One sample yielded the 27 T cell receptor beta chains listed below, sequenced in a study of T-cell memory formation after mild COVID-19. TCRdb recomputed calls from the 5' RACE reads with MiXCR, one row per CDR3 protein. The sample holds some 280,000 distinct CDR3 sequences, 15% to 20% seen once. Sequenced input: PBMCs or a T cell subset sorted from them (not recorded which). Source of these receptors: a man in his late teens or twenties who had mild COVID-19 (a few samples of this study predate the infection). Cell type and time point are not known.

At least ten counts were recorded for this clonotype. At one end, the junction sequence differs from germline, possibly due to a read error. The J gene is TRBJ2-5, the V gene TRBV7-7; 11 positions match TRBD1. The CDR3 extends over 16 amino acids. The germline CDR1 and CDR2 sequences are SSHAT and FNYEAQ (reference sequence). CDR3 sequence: CASSLAGQGAGETQYF. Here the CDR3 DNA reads TGTGCTAGCAGCTTAGCAGGACAGGGGGCCGGAGAGACCCAGTACTTC.

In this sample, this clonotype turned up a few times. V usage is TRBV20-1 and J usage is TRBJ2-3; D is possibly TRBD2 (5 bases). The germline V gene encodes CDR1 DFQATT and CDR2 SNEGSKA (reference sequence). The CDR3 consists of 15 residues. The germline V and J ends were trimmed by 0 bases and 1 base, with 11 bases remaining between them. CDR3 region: CSARDFGGGTDTQYF. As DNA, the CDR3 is TGCAGTGCTAGAGATTTTGGAGGTGGCACAGATACGCAGTATTTT.

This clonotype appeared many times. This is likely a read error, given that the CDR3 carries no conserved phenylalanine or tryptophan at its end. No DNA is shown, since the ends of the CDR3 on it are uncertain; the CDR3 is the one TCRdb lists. The CDR3 spells CASSQAQGV. The chain employs TRBV4-2 and TRBJ1-6; whether TRBD1, the table's D call, matches the DNA was not checked. The CDR3 is 9 residues long, ends included. Germline CDR1 and CDR2: LGHNA and YNFKEQ.

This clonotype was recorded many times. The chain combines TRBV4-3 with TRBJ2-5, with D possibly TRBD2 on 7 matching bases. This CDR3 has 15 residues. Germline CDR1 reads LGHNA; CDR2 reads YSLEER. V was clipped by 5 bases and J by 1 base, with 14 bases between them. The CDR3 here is CASSFRGAAQETQYF. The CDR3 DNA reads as TGCGCCAGCAGCTTCCGGGGGGCTGCCCAAGAGACCCAGTACTTC.

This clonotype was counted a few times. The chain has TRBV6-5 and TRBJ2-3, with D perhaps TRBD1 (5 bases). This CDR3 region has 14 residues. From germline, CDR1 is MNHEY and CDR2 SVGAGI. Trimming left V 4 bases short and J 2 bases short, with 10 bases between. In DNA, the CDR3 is TGTGCCAGCAGTTCCGACAGAAACACAGATACGCAGTATTTT. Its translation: CASSSDRNTDTQYF.

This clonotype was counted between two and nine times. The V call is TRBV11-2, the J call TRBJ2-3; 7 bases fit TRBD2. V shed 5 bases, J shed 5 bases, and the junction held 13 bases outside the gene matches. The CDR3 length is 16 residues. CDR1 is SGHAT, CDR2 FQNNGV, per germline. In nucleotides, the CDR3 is TGTGCCAGCAGCCGGCTTAGCGGGTTCTGGGAAGATACGCAGTATTTT. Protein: CASSRLSGFWEDTQYF.

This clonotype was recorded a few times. In nucleotides, the CDR3 is TGTGCCAGCGGGACAGACTTCACTGAAGCTTTCTTT. It encodes CASGTDFTEAFF. The genes are TRBV7-9 and TRBJ1-1; 7 bases are a match to TRBD1. V dropped 8 bases and J dropped 4; count of bases not matched to a gene: 4. The germline gives CDR1 SEHNR, CDR2 FQNEAQ (reference sequence). This CDR3 comprises 12 residues.

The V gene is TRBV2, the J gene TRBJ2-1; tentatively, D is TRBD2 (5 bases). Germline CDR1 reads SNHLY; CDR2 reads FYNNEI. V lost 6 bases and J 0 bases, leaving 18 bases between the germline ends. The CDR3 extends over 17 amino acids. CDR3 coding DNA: TGTGCCAGCAGCCCAGCGGTTCTGGGGAGCTCCTACAATGAGCAGTTCTTC. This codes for CASSPAVLGSSYNEQFF.

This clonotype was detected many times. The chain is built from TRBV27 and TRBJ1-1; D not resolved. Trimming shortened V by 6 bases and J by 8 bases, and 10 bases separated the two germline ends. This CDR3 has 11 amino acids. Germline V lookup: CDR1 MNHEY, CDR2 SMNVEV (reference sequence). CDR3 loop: CASSLGGEAFF. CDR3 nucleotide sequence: TGTGCCAGCAGCCTAGGTGGCGAAGCTTTCTTT.

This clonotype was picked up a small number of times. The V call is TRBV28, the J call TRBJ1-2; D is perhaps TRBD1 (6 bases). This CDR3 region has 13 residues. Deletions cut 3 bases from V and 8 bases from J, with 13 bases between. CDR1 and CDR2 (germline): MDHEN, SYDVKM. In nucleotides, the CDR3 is TGTGCCAGCAGTTTTCGAGGGGGGCAAGGCTACACCTTC. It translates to CASSFRGGQGYTF.

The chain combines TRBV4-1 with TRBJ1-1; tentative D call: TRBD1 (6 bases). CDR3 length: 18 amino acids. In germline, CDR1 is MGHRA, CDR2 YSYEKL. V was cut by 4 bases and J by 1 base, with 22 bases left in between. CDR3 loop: CASSRGAPFGQRNTEAFF. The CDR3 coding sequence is TGCGCCAGCAGCCGCGGCGCGCCCTTCGGACAGAGGAACACTGAAGCTTTCTTT.

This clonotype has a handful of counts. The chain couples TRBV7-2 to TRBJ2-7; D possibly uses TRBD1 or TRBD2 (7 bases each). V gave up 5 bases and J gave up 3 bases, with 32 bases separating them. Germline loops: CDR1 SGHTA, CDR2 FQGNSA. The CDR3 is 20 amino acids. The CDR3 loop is CASSRNIGLGSAGGLYEQYF. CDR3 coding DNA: TGTGCCAGCAGCCGAAACATAGGACTAGGCTCGGCAGGGGGACTCTACGAGCAGTACTTC.

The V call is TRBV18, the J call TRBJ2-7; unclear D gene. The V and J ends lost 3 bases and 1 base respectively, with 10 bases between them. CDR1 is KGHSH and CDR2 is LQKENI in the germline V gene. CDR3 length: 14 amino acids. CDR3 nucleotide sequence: TGTGCCAGCTCACCGGGGTCATCGTCCTACGAGCAGTACGTC. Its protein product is CASSPGSSSYEQYV.

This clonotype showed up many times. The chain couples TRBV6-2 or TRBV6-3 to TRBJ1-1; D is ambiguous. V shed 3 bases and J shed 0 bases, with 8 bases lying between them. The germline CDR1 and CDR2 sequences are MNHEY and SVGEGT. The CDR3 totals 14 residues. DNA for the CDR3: TGTGCCAGCAGTTATGGCGGATTGAACACTGAAGCTTTCTTT. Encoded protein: CASSYGGLNTEAFF.

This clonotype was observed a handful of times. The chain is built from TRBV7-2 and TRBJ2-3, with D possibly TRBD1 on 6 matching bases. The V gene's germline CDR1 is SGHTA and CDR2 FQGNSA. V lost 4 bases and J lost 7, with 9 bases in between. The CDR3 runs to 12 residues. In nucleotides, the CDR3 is TGTGCCAGCAGCTCCCAGGGGAATACGCAGTATTTT. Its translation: CASSSQGNTQYF.

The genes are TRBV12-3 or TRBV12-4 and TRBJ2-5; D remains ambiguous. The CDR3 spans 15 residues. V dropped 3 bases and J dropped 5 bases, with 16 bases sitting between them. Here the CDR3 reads CASSFEQATPETQYF. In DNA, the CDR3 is TGTGCCAGCAGTTTTGAGCAGGCTACGCCGGAGACCCAGTACTTC.

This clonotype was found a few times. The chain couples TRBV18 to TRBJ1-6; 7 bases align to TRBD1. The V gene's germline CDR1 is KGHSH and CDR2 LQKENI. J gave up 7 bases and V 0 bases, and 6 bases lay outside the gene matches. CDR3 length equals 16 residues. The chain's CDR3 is CASSPPSRGQNSPLHF. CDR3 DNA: TGTGCCAGCTCACCACCGAGTAGGGGGCAAAATTCACCCCTCCACTTT.

CDR3 sequence reads: CASSLAFGETQYF. CDR3 nucleotides: TGCGCCAGCAGCTTAGCATTCGGGGAGACCCAGTACTTC. The rearrangement joins TRBV5-1 to TRBJ2-5; D gene ambiguous. The CDR3 totals 13 residues. Germline CDR1 SGHRS, CDR2 YFSETQ. Between the trimmed V and J ends, which lost 2 bases and 5 bases, there was a span of 10 bases. Filled out from reference TRBV5-1 and TRBJ2-5, the complete variable domain reads KAGVTQTPRYLIKTRGQQVTLSCSPISGHRSVSWYQQTPGQGLQFLFEYFSETQRNKGNFPGRFSGRQFSNSRSEMNVSTLELGDSALYLCASSLAFGETQYFGPGTRLLVL.

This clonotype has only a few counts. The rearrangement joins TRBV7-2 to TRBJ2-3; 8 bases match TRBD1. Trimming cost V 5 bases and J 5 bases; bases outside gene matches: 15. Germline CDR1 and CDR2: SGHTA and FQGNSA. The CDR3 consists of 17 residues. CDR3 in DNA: TGTGCCAGCAGCCGAACCTCTGGGACAGGCGATTTAGATACGCAGTATTTT. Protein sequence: CASSRTSGTGDLDTQYF.

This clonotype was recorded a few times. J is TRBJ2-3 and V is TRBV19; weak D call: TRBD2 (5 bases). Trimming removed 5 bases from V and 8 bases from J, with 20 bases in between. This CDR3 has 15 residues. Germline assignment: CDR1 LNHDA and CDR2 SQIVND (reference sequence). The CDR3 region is CASSATPDPRGTQYF. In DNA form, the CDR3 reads TGTGCCAGTAGTGCAACCCCAGACCCTCGGGGTACGCAGTATTTT.

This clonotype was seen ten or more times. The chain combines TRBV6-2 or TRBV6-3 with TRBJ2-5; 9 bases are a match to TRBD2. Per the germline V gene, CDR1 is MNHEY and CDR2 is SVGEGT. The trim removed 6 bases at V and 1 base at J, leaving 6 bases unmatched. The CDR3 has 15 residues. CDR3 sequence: CASRRFSGSQETQYF. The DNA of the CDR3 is TGTGCCAGCAGACGATTTAGCGGGAGCCAAGAGACCCAGTACTTC.

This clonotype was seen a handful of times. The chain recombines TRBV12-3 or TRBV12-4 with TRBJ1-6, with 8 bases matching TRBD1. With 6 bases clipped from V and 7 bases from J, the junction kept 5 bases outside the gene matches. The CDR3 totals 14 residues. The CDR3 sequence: CASSQGQVNSPLHF. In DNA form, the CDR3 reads TGTGCCAGCAGCCAGGGACAGGTCAATTCACCCCTCCACTTT.

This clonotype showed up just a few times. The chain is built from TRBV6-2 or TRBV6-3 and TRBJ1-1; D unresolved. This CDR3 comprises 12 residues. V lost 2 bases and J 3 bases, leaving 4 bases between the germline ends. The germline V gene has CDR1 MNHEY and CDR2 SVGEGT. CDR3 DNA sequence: TGTGCCAGCAGTTACGTCTACACTGAAGCTTTCTTT. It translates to CASSYVYTEAFF.

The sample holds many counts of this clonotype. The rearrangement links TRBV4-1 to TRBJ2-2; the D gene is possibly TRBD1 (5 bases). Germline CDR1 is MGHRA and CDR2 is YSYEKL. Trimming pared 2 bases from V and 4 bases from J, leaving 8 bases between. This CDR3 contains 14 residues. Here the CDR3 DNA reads TGCGCCAGCAGCCAACTTGACAGCACCGGGGAGCTGTTTTTT. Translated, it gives CASSQLDSTGELFF.

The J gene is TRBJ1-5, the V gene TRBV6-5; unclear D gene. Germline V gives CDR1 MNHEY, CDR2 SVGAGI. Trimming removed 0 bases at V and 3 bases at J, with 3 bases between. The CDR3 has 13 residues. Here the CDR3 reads CASSYSANQPQHF. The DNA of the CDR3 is TGTGCCAGCAGTTACTCGGCCAATCAGCCCCAGCATTTT.

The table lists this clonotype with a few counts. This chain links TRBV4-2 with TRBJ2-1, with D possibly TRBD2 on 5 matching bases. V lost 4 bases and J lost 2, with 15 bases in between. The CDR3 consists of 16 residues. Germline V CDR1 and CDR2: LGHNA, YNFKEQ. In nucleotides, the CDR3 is TGTGCCAGCAGCCTTCATCGGGGAGATACCTACAATGAGCAGTTCTTC. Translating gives CASSLHRGDTYNEQFF.

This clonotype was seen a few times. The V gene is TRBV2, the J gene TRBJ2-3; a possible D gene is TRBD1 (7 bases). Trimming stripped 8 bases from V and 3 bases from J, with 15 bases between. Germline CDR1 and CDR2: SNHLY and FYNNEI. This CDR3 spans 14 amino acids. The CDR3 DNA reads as TGTGCCAGCGTGCGGGGACAGATAACAGATACGCAGTATTTT. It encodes CASVRGQITDTQYF.